This TCR beta chain stems from a study of T cells expressing NK-cell markers. Study-wide context: TCR beta repertoires came from sorted CD3+CD56+NKG2C+, CD3+CD56+NKG2C- and CD3+CD56-NKG2C+ T cells. Whole-study results and caveats: In over 5 donors, dominant CD3+CD56+NKG2C+ clonotypes ranked among the top 10 CD8+ clonotypes. These same clonotypes (in several donors) also led the CD3+CD56-NKG2C+ fraction.

CDR1 is ENHRY, CDR2 SYGVKD, per germline. The CDR3 covers 13 residues. For this clonotype: Its antigen is not known.

It was by 5'RACE template switching with UMIs that TCR beta cDNA was made. TCRdb reprocessed the 5' RACE reads and stores each CDR3 protein as one record, lacking DNA. The listing contains about 430,000 distinct CDR3 sequences. The receptor was isolated from a woman between 50 and 59 years old in good health. The chain recombines TRBV10-3 with TRBJ2-4; TCRdb indicates TRBD1, and absent DNA this call remains unverified. Sequencing was carried out using blood T cells: a sorted CD56 or NKG2C T cell subset, CD4+ or CD8+ T cells, or bulk PBMC T cells (not recorded which). The CDR3 is CAISEMPLNIQYF.